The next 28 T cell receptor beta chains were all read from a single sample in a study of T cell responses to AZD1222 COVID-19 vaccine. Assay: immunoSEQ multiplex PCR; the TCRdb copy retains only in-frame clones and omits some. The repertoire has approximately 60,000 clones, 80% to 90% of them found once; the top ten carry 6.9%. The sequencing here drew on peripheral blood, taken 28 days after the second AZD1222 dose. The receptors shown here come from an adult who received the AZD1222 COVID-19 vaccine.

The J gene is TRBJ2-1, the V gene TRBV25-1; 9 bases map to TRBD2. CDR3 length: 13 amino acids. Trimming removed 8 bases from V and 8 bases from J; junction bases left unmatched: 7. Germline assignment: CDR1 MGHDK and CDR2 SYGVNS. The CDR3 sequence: CASRLWTSDEQFF. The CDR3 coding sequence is TGTGCCAGCCGACTCTGGACTAGCGATGAGCAGTTCTTC.

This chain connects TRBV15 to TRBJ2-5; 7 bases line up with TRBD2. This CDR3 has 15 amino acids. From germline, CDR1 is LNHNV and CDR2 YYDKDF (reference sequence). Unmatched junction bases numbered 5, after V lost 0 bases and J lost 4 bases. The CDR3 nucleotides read TGTGCCACCAGCAGAGACGGCGGGGGAAGAGAGACCCAGTACTTC. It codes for CATSRDGGGRETQYF.

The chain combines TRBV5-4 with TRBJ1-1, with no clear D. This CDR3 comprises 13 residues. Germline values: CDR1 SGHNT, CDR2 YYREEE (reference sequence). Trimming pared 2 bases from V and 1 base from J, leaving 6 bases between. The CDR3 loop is CASSFGRNTEAFF. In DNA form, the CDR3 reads TGTGCCAGCAGCTTTGGACGGAACACTGAAGCTTTCTTT.

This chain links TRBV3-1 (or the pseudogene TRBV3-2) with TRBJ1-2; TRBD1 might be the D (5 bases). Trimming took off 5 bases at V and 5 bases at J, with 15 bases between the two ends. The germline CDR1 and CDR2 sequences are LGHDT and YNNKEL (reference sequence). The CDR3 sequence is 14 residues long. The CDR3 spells CASSEYSGKYGYTF. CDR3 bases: TGTGCCAGCAGCGAATATTCAGGGAAGTATGGCTACACCTTC.

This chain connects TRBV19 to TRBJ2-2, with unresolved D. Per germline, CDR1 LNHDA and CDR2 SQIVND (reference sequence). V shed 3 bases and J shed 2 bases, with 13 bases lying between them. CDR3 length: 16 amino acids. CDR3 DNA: TGTGCCAGTAGTATCATCCGGTCCAGTAACACCGGGGAGCTGTTTTTT. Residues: CASSIIRSSNTGELFF.

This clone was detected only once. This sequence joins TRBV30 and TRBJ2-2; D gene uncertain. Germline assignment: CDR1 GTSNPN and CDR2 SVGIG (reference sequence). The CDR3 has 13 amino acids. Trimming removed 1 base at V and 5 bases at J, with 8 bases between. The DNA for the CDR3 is TGTGCCTGGAGTGCATATGGGACCGGGGAGCTGTTTTTT. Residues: CAWSAYGTGELFF. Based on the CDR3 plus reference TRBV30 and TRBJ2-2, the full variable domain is SQTIHQWPATLVQPVGSPLSLECTVEGTSNPNLYWYRQAAGRGLQLLFYSVGIGQISSEVPQNLSASRPQDRQFILSSKKLLLSDSGFYLCAWSAYGTGELFFGEGSRLTVL.

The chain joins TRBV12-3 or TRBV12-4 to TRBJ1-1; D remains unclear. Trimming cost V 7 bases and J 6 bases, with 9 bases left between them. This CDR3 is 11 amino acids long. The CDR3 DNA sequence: TGTGCCAGCATTAACCAGGCTGAAGCTTTCTTT. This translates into CASINQAEAFF.

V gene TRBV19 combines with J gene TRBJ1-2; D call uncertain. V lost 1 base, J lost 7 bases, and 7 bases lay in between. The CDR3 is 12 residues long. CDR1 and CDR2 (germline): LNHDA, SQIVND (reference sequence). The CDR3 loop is CASSIGPLGYTF. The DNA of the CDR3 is TGTGCCAGTAGTATAGGTCCCCTTGGCTACACCTTC.

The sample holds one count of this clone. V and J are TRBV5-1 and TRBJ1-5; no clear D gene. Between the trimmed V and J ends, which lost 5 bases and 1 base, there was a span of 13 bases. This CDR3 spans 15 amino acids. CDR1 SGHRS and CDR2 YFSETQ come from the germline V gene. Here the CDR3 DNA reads TGCGCCAGCAGTGGTGGTCCCGGGAGCAATCAGCCCCAGCATTTT. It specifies CASSGGPGSNQPQHF. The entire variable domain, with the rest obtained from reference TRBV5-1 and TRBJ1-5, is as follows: KAGVTQTPRYLIKTRGQQVTLSCSPISGHRSVSWYQQTPGQGLQFLFEYFSETQRNKGNFPGRFSGRQFSNSRSEMNVSTLELGDSALYLCASSGGPGSNQPQHFGDGTRLSIL.

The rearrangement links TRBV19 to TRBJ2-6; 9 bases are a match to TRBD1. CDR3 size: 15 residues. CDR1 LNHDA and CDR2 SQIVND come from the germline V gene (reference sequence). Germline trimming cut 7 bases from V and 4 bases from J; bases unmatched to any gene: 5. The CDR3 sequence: CASMDRGSGANVLTF. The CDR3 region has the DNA TGTGCCAGTATGGACAGGGGCTCCGGGGCCAACGTCCTGACTTTC.

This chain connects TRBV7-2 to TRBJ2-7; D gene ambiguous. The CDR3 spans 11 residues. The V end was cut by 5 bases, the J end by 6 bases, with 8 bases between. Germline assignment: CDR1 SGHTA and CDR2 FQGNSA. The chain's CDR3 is CASSPRIEQYF. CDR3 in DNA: TGTGCCAGCAGCCCGCGGATCGAGCAGTACTTC.

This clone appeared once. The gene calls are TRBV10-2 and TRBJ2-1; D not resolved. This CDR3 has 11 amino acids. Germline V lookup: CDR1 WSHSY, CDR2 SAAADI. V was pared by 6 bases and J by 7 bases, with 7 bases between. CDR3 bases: TGCGCCAGCAGCCGGAAGAATGAGCAGTTCTTC. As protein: CASSRKNEQFF.

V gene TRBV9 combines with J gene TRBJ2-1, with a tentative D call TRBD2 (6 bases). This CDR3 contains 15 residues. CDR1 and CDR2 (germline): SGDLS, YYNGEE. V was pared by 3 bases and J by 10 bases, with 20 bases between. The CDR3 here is CASSGGASEWQEQFF. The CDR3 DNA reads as TGTGCCAGCAGCGGTGGGGCTAGCGAGTGGCAAGAGCAGTTCTTC.

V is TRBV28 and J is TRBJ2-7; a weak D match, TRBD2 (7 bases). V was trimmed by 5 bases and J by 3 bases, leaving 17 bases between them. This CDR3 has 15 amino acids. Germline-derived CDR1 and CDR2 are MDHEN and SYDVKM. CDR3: CASSPGGGLIYEQYF. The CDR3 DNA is TGTGCCAGCAGTCCAGGCGGGGGCCTGATCTACGAGCAGTACTTC.

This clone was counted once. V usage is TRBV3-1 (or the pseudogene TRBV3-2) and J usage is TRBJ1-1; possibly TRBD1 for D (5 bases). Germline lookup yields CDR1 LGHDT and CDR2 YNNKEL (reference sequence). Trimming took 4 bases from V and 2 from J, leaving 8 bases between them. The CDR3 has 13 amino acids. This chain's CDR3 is CASSRGPNTEAFF. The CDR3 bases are TGTGCCAGCAGCCGGGGCCCTAACACTGAAGCTTTCTTT.

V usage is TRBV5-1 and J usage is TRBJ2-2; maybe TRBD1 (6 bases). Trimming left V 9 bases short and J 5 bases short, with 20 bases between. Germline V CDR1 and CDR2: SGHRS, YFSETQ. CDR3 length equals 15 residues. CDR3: CATNPGVGDTGELFF. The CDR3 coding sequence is TGCGCCACCAACCCAGGGGTGGGAGATACCGGGGAGCTGTTTTTT.

The CDR3 DNA sequence: TGTGCCAGCAGAGTCCTAGGGAACACCGGGGAGCTGTTTTTT. It encodes CASRVLGNTGELFF. The V gene is TRBV6-4, the J gene TRBJ2-2; D gene uncertain. Germline V CDR1 and CDR2: MRHNA, SNTAGT. The germline V and J ends were trimmed by 6 bases and 1 base, with 9 bases remaining between them. The CDR3 is 14 residues long.

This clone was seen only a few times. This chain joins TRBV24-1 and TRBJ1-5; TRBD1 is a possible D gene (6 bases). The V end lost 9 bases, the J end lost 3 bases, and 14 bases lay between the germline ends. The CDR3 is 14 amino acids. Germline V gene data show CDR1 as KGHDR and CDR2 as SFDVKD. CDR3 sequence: CATSRGNTNQPQHF. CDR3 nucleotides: TGTGCCACCTCAAGGGGGAATACCAATCAGCCCCAGCATTTT.

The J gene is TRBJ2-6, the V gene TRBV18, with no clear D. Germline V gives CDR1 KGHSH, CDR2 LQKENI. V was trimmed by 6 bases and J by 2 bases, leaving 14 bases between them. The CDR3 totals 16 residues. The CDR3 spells CASSLSNGPGANVLTF. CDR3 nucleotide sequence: TGTGCCAGCTCCCTCTCAAATGGCCCTGGGGCCAACGTCCTGACTTTC. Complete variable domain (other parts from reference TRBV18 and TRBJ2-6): NAGVMQNPRHLVRRRGQEARLRCSPMKGHSHVYWYRQLPEEGLKFMVYLQKENIIDESGMPKERFSAEFPKEGPSILRIQQVVRGDSAAYFCASSLSNGPGANVLTFGAGSRLTVL.

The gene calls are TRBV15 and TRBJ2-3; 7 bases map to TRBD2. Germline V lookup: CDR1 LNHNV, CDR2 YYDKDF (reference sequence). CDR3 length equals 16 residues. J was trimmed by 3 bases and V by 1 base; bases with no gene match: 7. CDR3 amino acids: CATSRVRTSFTDTQYF. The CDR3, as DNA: TGTGCCACCAGCAGAGTTCGGACTAGTTTTACAGATACGCAGTATTTT.

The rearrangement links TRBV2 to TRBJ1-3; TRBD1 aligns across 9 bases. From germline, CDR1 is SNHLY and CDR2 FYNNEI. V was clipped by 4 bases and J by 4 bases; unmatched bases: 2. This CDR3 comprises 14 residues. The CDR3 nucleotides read TGTGCCAGCAGTGTCGGGACAGGGGGAAACACCATATATTTT. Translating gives CASSVGTGGNTIYF. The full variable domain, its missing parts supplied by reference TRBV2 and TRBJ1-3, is EPEVTQTPSHQVTQMGQEVILRCVPISNHLYFYWYRQILGQKVEFLVSFYNNEISEKSEIFDDQFSVERPDGSNFTLKIRSTKLEDSAMYFCASSVGTGGNTIYFGEGSWLTVV.

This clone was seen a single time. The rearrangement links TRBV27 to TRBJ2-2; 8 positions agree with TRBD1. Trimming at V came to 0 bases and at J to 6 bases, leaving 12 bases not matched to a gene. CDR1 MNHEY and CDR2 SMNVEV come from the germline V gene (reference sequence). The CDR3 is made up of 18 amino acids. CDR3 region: CASSLSPRTGRLAGELFF. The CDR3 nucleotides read TGTGCCAGCAGTTTATCTCCACGGACAGGGAGGTTAGCCGGGGAGCTGTTTTTT.

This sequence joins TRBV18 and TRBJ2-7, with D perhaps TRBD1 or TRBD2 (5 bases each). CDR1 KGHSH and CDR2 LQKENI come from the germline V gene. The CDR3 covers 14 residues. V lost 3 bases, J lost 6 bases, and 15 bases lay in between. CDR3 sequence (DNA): TGTGCCAGCTCACCGGGGACCCCTCCCAGCGAGCAGTACTTC. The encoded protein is CASSPGTPPSEQYF.

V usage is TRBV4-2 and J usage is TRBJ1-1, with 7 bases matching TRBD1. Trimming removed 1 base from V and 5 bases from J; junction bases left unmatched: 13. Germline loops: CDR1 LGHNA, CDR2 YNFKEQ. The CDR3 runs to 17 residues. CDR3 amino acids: CASSQVGSGGRGTEAFF. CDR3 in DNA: TGTGCCAGCAGCCAAGTGGGGTCAGGGGGTAGGGGTACTGAAGCTTTCTTT.

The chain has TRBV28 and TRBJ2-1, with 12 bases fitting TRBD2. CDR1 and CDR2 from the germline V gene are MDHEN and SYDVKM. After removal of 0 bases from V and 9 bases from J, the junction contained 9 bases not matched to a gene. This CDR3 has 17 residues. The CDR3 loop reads CASSLWWTSGAQFEQFF. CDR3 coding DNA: TGTGCCAGCAGTTTATGGTGGACTAGCGGGGCCCAATTTGAGCAGTTCTTC.

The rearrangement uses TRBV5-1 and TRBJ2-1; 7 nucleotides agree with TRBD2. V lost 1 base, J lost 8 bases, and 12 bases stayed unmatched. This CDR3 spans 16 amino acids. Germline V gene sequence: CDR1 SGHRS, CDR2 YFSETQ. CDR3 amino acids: CASSLSRGRAGDEQFF. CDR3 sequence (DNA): TGCGCCAGCAGCTTGTCGAGAGGGAGGGCCGGGGATGAGCAGTTCTTC.

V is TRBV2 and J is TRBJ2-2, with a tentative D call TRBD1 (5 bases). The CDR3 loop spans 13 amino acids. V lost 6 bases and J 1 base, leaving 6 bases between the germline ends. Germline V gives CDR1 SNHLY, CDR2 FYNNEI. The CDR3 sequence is CASRRGNTGELFF. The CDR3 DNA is TGTGCCAGCAGAAGGGGGAACACCGGGGAGCTGTTTTTT.

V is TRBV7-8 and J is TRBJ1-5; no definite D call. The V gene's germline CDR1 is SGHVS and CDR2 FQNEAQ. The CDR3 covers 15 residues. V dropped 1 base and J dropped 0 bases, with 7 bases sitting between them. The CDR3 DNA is TGTGCCAGCAGCTTAGTGGCTAATAGCAATCAGCCCCAGCATTTT. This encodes CASSLVANSNQPQHF.